What follows are 27 T cell receptor beta chains derived from one specimen sequenced in a study of neurological immune-mediated disorders (dated by TCRdb to the late 2010s). Libraries were constructed by 5' RACE. Sequenced on an Illumina HiSeq 2500. In TCRdb, the public reads were trimmed at Q25 with fastp and aligned with MiXCR, with productive beta chains retained. Under each unique CDR3 protein, matching rows form one entry showing the most common genes and DNA. In all, the sample holds 65,000 to 80,000 distinct CDR3 sequences, and roughly 18% of those were seen once. The top ten clones comprise 15% of the sample. Material for sequencing was PBMCs. These receptors were taken from a woman aged 40 to 55 in good health.

This clonotype was recorded many times. The junction does not match germline at one end; this may be a read error. The V call is TRBV4-2, the J call TRBJ2-7; perhaps TRBD2 as D (6 bases). Germline CDR1 and CDR2: LGHNA and YNFKEQ. This CDR3 region has 16 residues. CDR3 protein: CVSSQPGAGFSYEQYF. The CDR3 DNA sequence: TGTGTCAGCAGCCAACCTGGCGCGGGGTTCTCCTACGAGCAGTACTTC.

This clonotype was seen many times. The rearrangement links TRBV15 to TRBJ2-4; D gene ambiguous. CDR1 and CDR2 from the germline V gene are LNHNV and YYDKDF (reference sequence). This CDR3 spans 14 amino acids. V was cut by 2 bases and J by 2 bases, with 7 bases left in between. The CDR3 DNA sequence: TGTGCCACCAGCAGAAGGGATTCCAAAAACATTCAGTACTTC. Translated, it gives CATSRRDSKNIQYF.

This clonotype was counted ten times or more. The CDR3 DNA reads as TGCGCCAGCAGCTTCAGGACTGGACTATCCGTGGAGCAGTACTTC. Translating it yields CASSFRTGLSVEQYF. This chain connects TRBV5-1 to TRBJ2-7; D possibly corresponds to TRBD2 (6 bases). The CDR3 is 15 residues long. V dropped 2 bases and J dropped 7 bases, with 19 bases sitting between them. Germline lookup yields CDR1 SGHRS and CDR2 YFSETQ.

This clonotype was counted many times. This chain connects TRBV12-3 or TRBV12-4 to TRBJ2-7; TRBD2 matches at 9 bases. Trimming removed 8 bases from V and 0 bases from J; junction bases left unmatched: 8. This CDR3 has 15 residues. The CDR3 sequence: CASGLSGGLSYEQYF. The CDR3 region has the DNA TGTGCCAGCGGCCTTAGCGGGGGACTCTCCTACGAGCAGTACTTC.

A word on this clonotype: Mismatch with germline at one junction end may stem from a read error. This sequence joins TRBV6-6 and TRBJ2-5; D possibly corresponds to TRBD2 (6 bases). The CDR3 is made up of 15 amino acids. The germline CDR1 and CDR2 sequences are MNHNY and SVGAGI (reference sequence). The CDR3 DNA is TGTGTCAGCAGTAAGGACGGGGGTGTGACAGAGACCCAGTACTTC. It yields the protein CVSSKDGGVTETQYF.

Regarding this clonotype: A junction end diverges from the germline sequence, so it may reflect a read error. V and J are TRBV5-1 and TRBJ1-6, with TRBD1 matching over 10 bases. CDR3 length: 19 amino acids. CDR1 and CDR2 (germline): SGHRS, YFSETQ. DNA for the CDR3: TGCGCCAGCAGTTTGGGACAGGGGAAAAGCGGCACCTATAATTCACTTCTCCACTTT. Translated: CASSLGQGKSGTYNSLLHF.

In its sample, this clonotype was seen a few times. V and J are TRBV19 and TRBJ2-2; no definite D call. Looked up from germline, CDR1 is LNHDA and CDR2 is SQIVND (reference sequence). The CDR3 spans 15 residues. Trimming left V 5 bases short and J 0 bases short, with 10 bases between. DNA for the CDR3: TGTGCCAGTAGTCAGGAACTATCGAACACCGGGGAGCTGTTTTTT. It codes for CASSQELSNTGELFF.

This clonotype appeared a few times. The CDR3 loop is CASSLGGGNEKLFF. The CDR3 bases are TGCGCCAGCAGCCTAGGAGGGGGGAATGAAAAACTGTTTTTT. The chain links TRBV5-1 to TRBJ1-4; D is perhaps TRBD1 (6 bases). CDR3 size: 14 residues. Deletions cut 4 bases from V and 5 bases from J, with 12 bases between. The germline V gene has CDR1 SGHRS and CDR2 YFSETQ.

This clonotype was seen repeatedly, ten times or more. This chain uses TRBV10-3 with TRBJ2-3; 8 nucleotides match TRBD2. This CDR3 has 16 amino acids. The ends lost 6 bases at V and 7 bases at J; junction bases unmatched: 15. CDR1 is ENHRY, CDR2 SYGVKD, per germline. The chain's CDR3 is CAIRGGSGGPGNTQYF. CDR3 DNA sequence: TGTGCCATCAGGGGGGGCAGCGGGGGACCAGGTAATACGCAGTATTTT.

This sequence joins TRBV5-1 and TRBJ2-1; 8 nucleotides line up with TRBD2. The germline V gene encodes CDR1 SGHRS and CDR2 YFSETQ. The CDR3 is 16 amino acids. V gave up 4 bases and J gave up 5 bases; unmatched junction bases: 11. Here the CDR3 reads CASSPLISGTHNEQFF. The CDR3 DNA sequence: TGCGCCAGCAGCCCCCTGATTAGCGGGACCCACAATGAGCAGTTCTTC.

This clonotype was observed a handful of times. The chain recombines TRBV2 with TRBJ2-7, with 9 bases matching TRBD1. V lost 6 bases, J lost 2 bases, and 14 bases stayed unmatched. Germline CDR1 is SNHLY and CDR2 is FYNNEI. CDR3 size: 17 residues. The CDR3 is CASSQEWGQGVTYEQYF. CDR3 DNA: TGTGCCAGCAGCCAGGAATGGGGACAGGGAGTAACCTACGAGCAGTACTTC.

This clonotype was counted ten times or more. The gene calls are TRBV21-1 and TRBJ1-2; the table gives TRBD1 as D, unverified against the DNA. TRBV21-1 is recorded as a pseudogene. CDR3 length equals 14 residues. This chain's CDR3 is CASSNPLPPYGYTF. The CDR3 DNA is TGTGCCAGCAGCAACCCCCTTCCCCCCTATGGCTACACCTTC.

This clonotype was found many times. The chain links TRBV6-5 to TRBJ1-6, with TRBD1 matching 8 bases. The V segment lost 7 bases and the J segment 9 bases; nucleotides outside the gene matches: 8. Germline loops: CDR1 MNHEY, CDR2 SVGAGI. The CDR3 is 14 residues long. The CDR3, as DNA: TGTGCCAGCACCAAGACAGGGGTTGGTTCACCCCTCCACTTT. This translates into CASTKTGVGSPLHF.

The table lists this clonotype with many counts. The rearrangement uses TRBV12-3 or TRBV12-4 and TRBJ2-4; D may be TRBD1 (6 bases). The V end lost 2 bases, the J end lost 2 bases, and 13 bases lay between the germline ends. This CDR3 is built from 16 residues. CDR3 sequence: CASSLSGDGTKNIQYF. The CDR3 DNA reads as TGTGCCAGCAGTTTATCAGGGGACGGGACCAAAAACATTCAGTACTTC.

This clonotype was counted ten times or more. The CDR3 sequence: CASRTMDLSISKTGRQNYGYTF. The CDR3 nucleotides read TGCGCCAGCCGCACTATGGACCTGTCCATTAGCAAGACGGGGCGCCAGAACTATGGCTACACCTTC. The chain couples TRBV5-1 to TRBJ1-2, with D tentatively TRBD1 (5 bases). Germline V gene data show CDR1 as SGHRS and CDR2 as YFSETQ. V gave up 7 bases and J gave up 2 bases, with 39 bases separating them. The CDR3 covers 22 residues.

This clonotype was seen many times. This sequence joins TRBV20-1 and TRBJ2-6, with a possible D match to TRBD1 (5 bases). The CDR3 covers 14 residues. Trimming took off 5 bases at V and 2 bases at J, with 10 bases between the two ends. Germline lookup yields CDR1 DFQATT and CDR2 SNEGSKA (reference sequence). CDR3 sequence: CSAARGTGANVLTF. CDR3 sequence (DNA): TGCAGTGCTGCTAGGGGAACTGGGGCCAACGTCCTGACTTTC.

Note on this clonotype: The DNA is left out, because the CDR3 cannot be placed on it with certainty; the CDR3 is given as TCRdb lists it. This chain connects TRBV7-2 to TRBJ2-2; the table's D call TRBD1 went unverified against the DNA. The CDR3 comprises 21 residues, both ends counted. Germline CDR1 and CDR2: SGHTA and FQGNSA. CDR3 protein: CASSFYICSARTGGNTGELFF.

Many counts were recorded for this clonotype. This chain connects TRBV12-3 or TRBV12-4 to TRBJ2-1; the match to TRBD2 covers 8 bases. V gave up 6 bases and J gave up 6 bases; unmatched junction bases: 1. The CDR3 has 12 residues. The CDR3 coding sequence is TGTGCCAGCAGAGGGACTAGCAATGAGCAGTTCTTC. Protein: CASRGTSNEQFF.

In this sample, this clonotype turned up many times. The chain joins TRBV20-1 to TRBJ2-4; 8 bases agree with TRBD2. Germline CDR1 reads DFQATT; CDR2 reads SNEGSKA (reference sequence). This CDR3 has 15 residues. V shed 5 bases, J shed 3 bases, and the junction held 9 bases outside the gene matches. The CDR3 region is CSALYGGASKNIQYF. CDR3 coding DNA: TGCAGTGCTCTTTACGGGGGGGCTAGCAAAAACATTCAGTACTTC.

This clonotype was counted at least ten times. The chain uses TRBV20-1 and TRBJ1-3; no definite D call. Trimming pared 4 bases from V and 0 bases from J, leaving 16 bases between. This CDR3 has 16 amino acids. Germline V gives CDR1 DFQATT, CDR2 SNEGSKA (reference sequence). The DNA for the CDR3 is TGCAGTGCTACCGTCCAGGAGGCGATCTCTGGAAACACCATATATTTT. Translation: CSATVQEAISGNTIYF.

This clonotype was detected many times. V is TRBV6-6 and J is TRBJ2-7; perhaps TRBD2 as D (6 bases). Germline CDR1 and CDR2: MNHNY and SVGAGI (reference sequence). The CDR3 has 15 residues. V gave up 5 bases and J gave up 0 bases, with 14 bases separating them. CDR3 sequence reads: CASSPGRESSYEQYV. CDR3 coding DNA: TGTGCCAGCAGTCCAGGACGGGAGAGCTCCTACGAGCAGTACGTC.

About this clonotype itself: A read error may explain this, as a much larger clone is one base away. This chain uses TRBV9 with TRBJ2-7; possibly TRBD2 for D (5 bases). CDR3 length equals 14 residues. Germline CDR1 and CDR2: SGDLS and YYNGEE. The CDR3, as DNA: TGTGTCAGCAGCCTGACGACTAATACCTACGAGCAGTACTTC. This encodes CVSSLTTNTYEQYF.

V and J are TRBV5-1 and TRBJ2-2; 10 bases align to TRBD1. This CDR3 contains 17 residues. Germline CDR1 SGHRS, CDR2 YFSETQ. After removal of 3 bases from V and 7 bases from J, the junction contained 12 bases not matched to a gene. This CDR3 is CASSSGRDRGYDGELFF. The CDR3 bases are TGCGCCAGCAGCTCAGGCCGGGACAGGGGATACGACGGGGAGCTGTTTTTT.

This sequence joins TRBV9 and TRBJ1-4, with TRBD1 as a possible D gene (5 bases). Trimming pared 3 bases from V and 7 bases from J, leaving 19 bases between. The CDR3 is 16 residues long. In germline, CDR1 is SGDLS, CDR2 YYNGEE. CDR3 coding DNA: TGTGCCAGCAGCGCTAAGCGGGGACGGGGCGGTGAAAAACTGTTTTTT. It specifies CASSAKRGRGGEKLFF.

This clonotype occurred many times. Written as DNA, the CDR3 is TGCAGCGTTGAGGCGACGGGACCTGTCGAGACCCAGTACTTC. This encodes CSVEATGPVETQYF. The rearrangement joins TRBV29-1 to TRBJ2-5; possibly TRBD1 or TRBD2 for D (5 bases each). Germline CDR1 SQVTM, CDR2 ANQGSEA. This CDR3 region has 14 residues. Trimming stripped 3 bases from V and 5 bases from J, with 16 bases between. Full variable domain (missing parts from reference TRBV29-1 and TRBJ2-5): SAVISQKPSRDICQRGTSLTIQCQVDSQVTMMFWYRQQPGQSLTLIATANQGSEATYESGFVIDKFPISRPNLTFSTLTVSNMSPEDSSIYLCSVEATGPVETQYFGPGTRLLVL.

The V gene is TRBV5-1, the J gene TRBJ2-3; either TRBD1 or TRBD2 may fit D (5 bases each). V lost 4 bases, J lost 6 bases, and 18 bases lay in between. Germline CDR1 and CDR2: SGHRS and YFSETQ. The CDR3 is made up of 15 amino acids. As DNA, the CDR3 is TGCGCCAGCAGCCTGAACGCCGGGACGGAGGATACGCAGTATTTT. The encoded protein is CASSLNAGTEDTQYF.

This clonotype was seen a handful of times. A much more abundant neighbour one base away suggests this may be a read error. The chain combines TRBV5-1 with TRBJ2-7; D gene ambiguous. V was shortened by 5 bases and J by 8 bases, with 17 bases between the two germline ends. The germline V gene has CDR1 SGHRS and CDR2 YFSETQ. The CDR3 is 13 residues long. The CDR3 sequence: CASRSEIGLKQYF. The CDR3 nucleotides read TGCGCCAGCAGGTCGGAAATAGGCCTCAAGCAGTACTTC.